This T cell receptor beta chain was sequenced in a study of Graves' ophthalmopathy and Graves' hyperthyroidism. Hyperthyroidism is called stable when no ophthalmopathy develops within 18 months of follow-up. Enrolled hyperthyroidism patients had a new diagnosis, a duration under 2 months, and an age of 18 to 65. PBMCs were density-gradient isolated from about 9.6 ml fresh blood. Amplified material comprised TCR beta CDR3 regions derived from RNA transcripts. The workflow started with a first-round RT-PCR run with HTBI primers and then moved on to a second-round multiplex PCR. TCRdb passed the multiplex PCR reads through MiXCR, listing each CDR3 protein once. The repertoire holds roughly 39,000 distinct CDR3 sequences, with roughly 50% as singletons. There are 18 residues in the CDR3. V gave up 6 bases and J gave up 0 bases, with 21 bases separating them. The germline CDR1 and CDR2 sequences are SGHAT and FQNNGV.

Study findings and constraints: The majority of expanded thyroid clonotypes above 0.001 frequency also occurred in blood.

For this clonotype: The target antigen is unknown.

The V gene is TRBV11-2, the J gene TRBJ1-3; D is unclear. The sequenced sample was peripheral blood. The clonotype originates from an adult woman with stable Graves' hyperthyroidism. In nucleotides, the CDR3 is TGTGCCAGCAGAACGGAGCGAGTAGACCAGAGCTCTGGAAACACCATATATTTT. This translates into CASRTERVDQSSGNTIYF.